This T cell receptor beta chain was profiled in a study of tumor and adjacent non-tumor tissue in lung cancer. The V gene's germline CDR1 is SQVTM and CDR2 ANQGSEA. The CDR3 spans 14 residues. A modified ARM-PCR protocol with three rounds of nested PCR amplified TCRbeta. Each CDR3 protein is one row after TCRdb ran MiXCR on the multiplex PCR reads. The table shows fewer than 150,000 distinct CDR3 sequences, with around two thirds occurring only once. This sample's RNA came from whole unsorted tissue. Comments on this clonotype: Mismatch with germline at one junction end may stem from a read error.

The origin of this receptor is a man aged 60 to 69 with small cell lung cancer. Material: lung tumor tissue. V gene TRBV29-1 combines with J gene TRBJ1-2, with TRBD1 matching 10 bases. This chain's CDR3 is CNVEGTGAWRGYTF. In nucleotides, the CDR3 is TGCAACGTTGAGGGGACAGGGGCCTGGCGTGGCTACACCTTC.